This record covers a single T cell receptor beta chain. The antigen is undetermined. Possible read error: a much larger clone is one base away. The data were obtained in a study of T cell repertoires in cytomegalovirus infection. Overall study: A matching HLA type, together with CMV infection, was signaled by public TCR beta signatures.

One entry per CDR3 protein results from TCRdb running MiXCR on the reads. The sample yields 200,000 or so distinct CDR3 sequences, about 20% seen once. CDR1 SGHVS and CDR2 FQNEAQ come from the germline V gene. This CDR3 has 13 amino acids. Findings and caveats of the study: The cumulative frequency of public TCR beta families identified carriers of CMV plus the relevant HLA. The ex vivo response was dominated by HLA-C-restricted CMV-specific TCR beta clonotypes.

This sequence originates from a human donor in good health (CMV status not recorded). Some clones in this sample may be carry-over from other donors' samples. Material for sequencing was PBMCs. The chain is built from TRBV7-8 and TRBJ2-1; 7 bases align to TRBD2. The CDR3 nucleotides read TGTGCCTGCAGCTTAGCGGGTACTGGGGGAGCGTTCTTC. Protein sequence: CACSLAGTGGAFF.